Listed below are T cell receptor beta chains from one sample, sequenced in a study of blood T cells in healthy people across ages. TCRdb used MiXCR to reprocess the 5' RACE reads, holding one entry per CDR3 protein. The sample yields 750,000 to 950,000 distinct CDR3 sequences, 20% to 30% seen once. These data also formed part of another study, on T cells of mothers and their children.

Sequenced input: blood. These TCRs come from a boy younger than 18 in good health. Both conserved end residues are part of each CDR3. Fields, in order: V gene, J gene, clone size, D gene, CDR3 DNA, CDR3 protein. D genes are given only for firm matches. Not every row has a clone size; where given, it reads once, few, many or a size class.

TRBV5-1	TRBJ1-6	few	NA	TGCGCCAGCAGCTTGAGGGCGGTGAATTCACCCCTCCACTTT	CASSLRAVNSPLHF
TRBV7-9	TRBJ2-7	few	NA	TGTGCCAGCAGCTTAGCTGCGCAGGGTAGGGACGAGCAGTACTTC	CASSLAAQGRDEQYF
TRBV5-1	TRBJ2-7	NA	TRBD1	TGCGCCAGCAGCTTCTTCGGACAGGGCCGAGAGCAGTACTTC	CASSFFGQGREQYF
TRBV5-5	TRBJ2-7	NA	NA	TGTGCCAGCAGCTTGAGCAGCTACGGCGAGCAGTACTTC	CASSLSSYGEQYF
TRBV6-2/TRBV6-3	TRBJ2-5	NA	NA	TGTGCCAGCAGGCCCTCCGGGACGCAAGAGACCCAGTACTTC	CASRPSGTQETQYF
TRBV6-1	TRBJ2-2	NA	TRBD1	TGTGCCAGCAAGATCGGACAGGGCCGGACCGGGGAGCTGTTTTTT	CASKIGQGRTGELFF
TRBV14	TRBJ2-1	NA	TRBD1	TGTGTCAGCAGCCTTCCGGGACAGGGGGTATTCTTC	CVSSLPGQGVFF
TRBV7-2	TRBJ2-5	NA	NA	TGTGCCAGCAGCCGAGGCTCTAATACGGAGACCCAGTACTTC	CASSRGSNTETQYF
TRBV20-1	TRBJ1-5	few	TRBD1	TGCAGTGCTACCGGGACAGCAAATCAGCCCCAGCATTTT	CSATGTANQPQHF
TRBV27	TRBJ2-7	few	NA	TGTGCCAGCAGTTTTGGACACAACTACGAGCAGTACTTC	CASSFGHNYEQYF
TRBV29-1	TRBJ2-2	few	NA	TGCAGCGCCAGAAAGACGGGCACGAACGCCGGGGAGCTGTTTTTT	CSARKTGTNAGELFF
TRBV18	TRBJ1-2	few	NA	TGTGCCAGCTCACAACCAACCGAGAGCTATGGCTACACCTTC	CASSQPTESYGYTF
TRBV30	TRBJ1-2	NA	TRBD1	TGTGCCTGGAGTTTCCCGGGACAGGGGAGCTATGGCTACACCTTC	CAWSFPGQGSYGYTF
TRBV28	TRBJ2-7	few	TRBD2	TGTGCCAGCACCATCGGGGGGGCGTACGAGCAGTACTTC	CASTIGGAYEQYF
TRBV27	TRBJ2-3	NA	TRBD2	TGTGCCAGCAGTCCTCTGGGGGCGGGGGGCCTGTATACGCAGTATTTT	CASSPLGAGGLYTQYF
TRBV6-5	TRBJ2-1	NA	TRBD2	TGTGCCAGCAGCTACGGGACTAGCAAGGCAGAGCAGTTCTTC	CASSYGTSKAEQFF
TRBV5-1	TRBJ1-1	NA	NA	TGCGCCAGCAGCTCTCTCCCGGGGCCCATGAACACTGAAGCTTTCTTT	CASSSLPGPMNTEAFF
TRBV3-1	TRBJ2-2	few	NA	TGTGCCAGCAGCCCGGCCGCCCGGATTCGCGGGGAGCTGTTTTTT	CASSPAARIRGELFF
TRBV6-5	TRBJ2-1	NA	NA	TGTGCCAGCAAGAGGAGTAGCGGCTACAATGAGCAGTTCTTC	CASKRSSGYNEQFF
TRBV7-8	TRBJ2-5	few	TRBD2	TGTGCCAGCAGCTTACGCCAGCGGGGAAGGCAGGAGACCCAGTACTTC	CASSLRQRGRQETQYF
TRBV19	TRBJ1-3	few	NA	TGTGCCAGTCGAGAAGACTCTGGAAACACCATATATTTT	CASREDSGNTIYF
TRBV29-1	TRBJ2-3	few	NA	TGCAGCGTTGGGAATCTGGCAGATACGCAGTATTTT	CSVGNLADTQYF
TRBV10-3	TRBJ1-1	few	NA	TGTGCCATCAGTGAGGCAACAGGGAACACTGAAGCTTTCTTT	CAISEATGNTEAFF
TRBV28	TRBJ2-7	NA	TRBD1	TGTGCCAGCAGTCAGGGGGGACAGGGGGGGTACGAGCAGTACTTC	CASSQGGQGGYEQYF
TRBV5-1	TRBJ2-7	NA	NA	TGCGCCAGCAGCTTGGCCCCCCGAGCCTACGAGCAGTACTTC	CASSLAPRAYEQYF
TRBV2	TRBJ1-1	few	NA	TGTGCCAGCAGGGCCCGAGGGGTAGGCACTGAAGCTTTCTTT	CASRARGVGTEAFF
TRBV11-2	TRBJ2-7	few	TRBD1	TGTGCCAGCAGCTTAGTTCCGACAGGGTTCTTGGAGCAGTACTTC	CASSLVPTGFLEQYF
TRBV2	TRBJ2-1	few	TRBD2	TGTGCCACCCGAACTAGCGGGGAATACAATGAGCAGTTCTTC	CATRTSGEYNEQFF
TRBV3-1	TRBJ1-4	few	NA	TGTGCCAGCAGCCTCCTCCGGAGGGCCCGAGACGAAAAACTGTTTTTT	CASSLLRRARDEKLFF
TRBV28	TRBJ2-5	few	NA	TGTGCCACCATCCGAGGCCGTTCCCGGGGACAAGAGACCCAGTACTTC	CATIRGRSRGQETQYF
TRBV27	TRBJ2-1	NA	TRBD2	TGTGCCAGCAGTTCGCTCACTAGCGGGGGCCTTAGGGATGAGCAGTTCTTC	CASSSLTSGGLRDEQFF
TRBV20-1	TRBJ1-1	once	TRBD1	TGCAGTGCCGGACAGGGGGACGCTGAAGCTTTCTTT	CSAGQGDAEAFF
TRBV10-3	TRBJ2-7	NA	NA	TGTGCCATCAGTGAGTCCCCATGGGACGGCTCCTACGAGCAGTACTTC	CAISESPWDGSYEQYF
TRBV20-1	TRBJ2-1	NA	TRBD2	TGCAGTGCTAGAGATCGACTAGCGGGACGGAATGAGCAGTTCTTC	CSARDRLAGRNEQFF
TRBV12-3/TRBV12-4	TRBJ1-6	NA	TRBD1	TGTGCCAGCCAGGGACAGTGGAATTCACCCCTCCACTTT	CASQGQWNSPLHF
TRBV7-9	TRBJ2-1	few	NA	TGTGCCAGCAGCGTGACGGGACAAGACTACAATGAGCAGTTCTTC	CASSVTGQDYNEQFF
TRBV12-3/TRBV12-4	TRBJ1-2	NA	TRBD1	TGTGCCAGCAGTTCAGGGACAGCTAATAGTTATGGCTACACCTTC	CASSSGTANSYGYTF
TRBV7-9	TRBJ1-1	few	NA	TGTGCCAGCAGCTTAATCCAGGGGAGCACTGAAGCTTTCTTT	CASSLIQGSTEAFF
TRBV10-3	TRBJ2-1	few	TRBD1	TGTGCCATCAGGGCGGACAGGACGAACTCCTACAATGAGCAGTTCTTC	CAIRADRTNSYNEQFF
TRBV4-1	TRBJ1-6	NA	NA	TGCGCCAGCAGCCAAGAGGGGGGCAGAAATGTTTCACCCCTCCACTTT	CASSQEGGRNVSPLHF
TRBV5-1	TRBJ2-2	NA	TRBD2	TGCGCCAGCAGCTGGACTAGCGGGAGGGCCGGTGGCGGGGAGCTGTTTTTT	CASSWTSGRAGGGELFF
TRBV7-2	TRBJ2-5	NA	TRBD2	TGTGCCAGCAGCTTAATTCAGCGGGGGAGAGGGCAAGAGACCCAGTACTTC	CASSLIQRGRGQETQYF
TRBV10-3	TRBJ2-5	NA	NA	TGTGCCATCAGACGACAGGCTCAAGAGACCCAGTACTTC	CAIRRQAQETQYF